This entry features one T cell receptor beta chain sequence. These data belong to a study of OX40 agonist ivuxolimab in advanced cancers. The germline V gene has CDR1 MNHEY and CDR2 SMNVEV (reference sequence). The CDR3 runs 15 residues. The V and J ends lost 2 bases and 8 bases, in that order; junction bases with no gene match: 9. Sequencing used immunoSEQ multiplex PCR; TCRdb keeps in-frame clones, though not all of them. The repertoire holds about 62,000 clones, with 90% to 95% as singletons. The rearrangement uses TRBV27 and TRBJ2-1; 7 bases line up with TRBD2. The sample in question was CD4+ or CD8+ T cells sorted from blood, obtained in a trial of the OX40 agonist ivuxolimab. The clonotype was recovered from an adult with an advanced solid tumor such as melanoma, head and neck, liver or kidney cancer. The CDR3 nucleotides read TGTGCCAGCAGTTTAGCGGGAGCCCTAGGGGATGAGCAGTTCTTC. Its protein is CASSLAGALGDEQFF.